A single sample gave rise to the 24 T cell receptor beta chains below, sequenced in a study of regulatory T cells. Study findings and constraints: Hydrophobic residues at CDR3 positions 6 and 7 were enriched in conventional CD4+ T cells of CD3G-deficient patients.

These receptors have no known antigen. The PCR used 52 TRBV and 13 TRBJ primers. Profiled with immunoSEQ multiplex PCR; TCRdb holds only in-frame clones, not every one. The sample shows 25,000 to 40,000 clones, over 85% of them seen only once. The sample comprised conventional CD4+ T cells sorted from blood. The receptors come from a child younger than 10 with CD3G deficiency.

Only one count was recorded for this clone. The CDR3 spells CASSTRPGQGKYF. CDR3 nucleotides: TGCGCCAGCAGCACACGGCCGGGACAGGGGAAGTACTTC. This chain joins TRBV5-1 and TRBJ2-7; TRBD1 matches at 10 bases. V shed 4 bases and J 11 bases; nucleotides not matched to a gene: 9. The V gene's germline CDR1 is SGHRS and CDR2 YFSETQ. This CDR3 spans 13 amino acids.

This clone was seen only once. CDR3 sequence: CASSLSPGETDTQYF. The DNA of the CDR3 is TGCGCCAGCAGCTTGTCACCAGGGGAAACAGATACGCAGTATTTT. The chain has TRBV5-1 and TRBJ2-3; maybe TRBD1 (6 bases). Deletions cut 1 base from V and 3 bases from J, with 12 bases between. The CDR3 runs to 15 residues. Germline loops: CDR1 SGHRS, CDR2 YFSETQ.

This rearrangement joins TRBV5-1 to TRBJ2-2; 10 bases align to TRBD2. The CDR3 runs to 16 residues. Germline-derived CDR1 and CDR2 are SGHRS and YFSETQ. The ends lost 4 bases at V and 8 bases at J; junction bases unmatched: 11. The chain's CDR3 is CASSLPSLAGHGELFF. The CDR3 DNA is TGCGCCAGCAGCCTCCCCTCACTAGCGGGACATGGGGAGCTGTTTTTT.

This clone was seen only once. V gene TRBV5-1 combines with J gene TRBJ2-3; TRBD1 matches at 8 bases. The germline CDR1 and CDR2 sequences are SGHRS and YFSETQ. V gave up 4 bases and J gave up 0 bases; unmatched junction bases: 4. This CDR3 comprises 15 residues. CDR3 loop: CASSPGQASTDTQYF. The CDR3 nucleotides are TGCGCCAGCAGCCCGGGACAGGCTAGCACAGATACGCAGTATTTT.

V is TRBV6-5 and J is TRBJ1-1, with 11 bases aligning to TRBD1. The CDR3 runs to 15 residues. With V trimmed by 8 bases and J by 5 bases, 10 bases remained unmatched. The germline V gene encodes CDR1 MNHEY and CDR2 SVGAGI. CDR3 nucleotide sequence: TGTGCCAGCTCAGAGCTGGGACAGGGGGTTACTGAAGCTTTCTTT. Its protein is CASSELGQGVTEAFF.

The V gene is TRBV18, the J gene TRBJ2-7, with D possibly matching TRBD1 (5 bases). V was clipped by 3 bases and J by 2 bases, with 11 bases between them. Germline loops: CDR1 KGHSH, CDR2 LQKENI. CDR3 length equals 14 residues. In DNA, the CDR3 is TGTGCCAGCTCACCGGCAGGGTTGCCCTACGAGCAGTACTTC. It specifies CASSPAGLPYEQYF. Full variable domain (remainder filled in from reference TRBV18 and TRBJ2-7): NAGVMQNPRHLVRRRGQEARLRCSPMKGHSHVYWYRQLPEEGLKFMVYLQKENIIDESGMPKERFSAEFPKEGPSILRIQQVVRGDSAAYFCASSPAGLPYEQYFGPGTRLTVT.

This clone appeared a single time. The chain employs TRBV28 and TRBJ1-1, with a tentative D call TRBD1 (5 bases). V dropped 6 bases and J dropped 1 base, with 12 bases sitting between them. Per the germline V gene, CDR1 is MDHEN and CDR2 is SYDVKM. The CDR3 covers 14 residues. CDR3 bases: TGTGCCAGCAGCCGATTGGGGGGGAACACTGAAGCTTTCTTT. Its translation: CASSRLGGNTEAFF. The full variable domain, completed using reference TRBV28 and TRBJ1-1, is DVKVTQSSRYLVKRTGEKVFLECVQDMDHENMFWYRQDPGLGLRLIYFSYDVKMKEKGDIPEGYSVSREKKERFSLILESASTNQTSMYLCASSRLGGNTEAFFGQGTRLTVV.

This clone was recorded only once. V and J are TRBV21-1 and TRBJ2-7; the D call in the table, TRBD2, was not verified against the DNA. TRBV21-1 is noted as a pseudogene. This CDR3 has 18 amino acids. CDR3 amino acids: CASSKVGPSGRAYDEQYF. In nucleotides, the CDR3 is TGTGCCAGCAGCAAAGTTGGCCCTAGCGGGAGGGCCTACGACGAGCAGTACTTC.

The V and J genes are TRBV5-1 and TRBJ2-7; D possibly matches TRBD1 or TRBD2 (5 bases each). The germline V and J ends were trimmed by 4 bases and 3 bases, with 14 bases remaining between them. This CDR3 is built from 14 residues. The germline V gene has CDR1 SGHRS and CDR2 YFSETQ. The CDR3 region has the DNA TGCGCCAGCAGCCCCGGGGACGGACTCTACGAGCAGTACTTC. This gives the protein CASSPGDGLYEQYF.

CDR3 amino acids: CASSRERQGHYNEQFF. CDR3 coding DNA: TGTGCCAGCAGCAGGGAGAGACAGGGCCACTACAATGAGCAGTTCTTC. The rearrangement joins TRBV7-9 to TRBJ2-1, with 7 bases lining up with TRBD1. V shed 5 bases, J shed 3 bases, and the junction held 10 bases outside the gene matches. The germline V gene has CDR1 SEHNR and CDR2 FQNEAQ (reference sequence). The CDR3 consists of 16 residues.

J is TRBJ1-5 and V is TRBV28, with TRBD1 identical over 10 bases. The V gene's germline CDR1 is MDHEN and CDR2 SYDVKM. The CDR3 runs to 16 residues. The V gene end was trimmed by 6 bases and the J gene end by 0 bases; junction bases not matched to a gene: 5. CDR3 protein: CASSRGTGDSNQPQHF. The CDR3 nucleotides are TGTGCCAGCAGCCGAGGGACAGGGGATAGCAATCAGCCCCAGCATTTT.

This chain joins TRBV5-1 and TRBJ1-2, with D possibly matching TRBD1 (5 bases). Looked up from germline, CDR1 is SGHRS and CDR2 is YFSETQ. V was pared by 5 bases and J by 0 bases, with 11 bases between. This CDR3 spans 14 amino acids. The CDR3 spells CASRPGTTNYGYTF. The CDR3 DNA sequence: TGCGCCAGCAGGCCCGGGACCACTAACTATGGCTACACCTTC.

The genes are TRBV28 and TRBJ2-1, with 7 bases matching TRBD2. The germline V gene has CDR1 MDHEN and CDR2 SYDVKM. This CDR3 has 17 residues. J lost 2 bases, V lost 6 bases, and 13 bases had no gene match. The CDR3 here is CASSPGRSSGAYNEQFF. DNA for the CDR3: TGTGCCAGCAGCCCGGGACGGTCTAGCGGAGCCTACAATGAGCAGTTCTTC. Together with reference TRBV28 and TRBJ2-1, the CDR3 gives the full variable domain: DVKVTQSSRYLVKRTGEKVFLECVQDMDHENMFWYRQDPGLGLRLIYFSYDVKMKEKGDIPEGYSVSREKKERFSLILESASTNQTSMYLCASSPGRSSGAYNEQFFGPGTRLTVL.

The CDR3 protein is CASSEGARGDTQYF. The CDR3 DNA sequence: TGCGCCAGCAGTGAGGGGGCACGGGGAGATACGCAGTATTTT. The genes are TRBV10-1 and TRBJ2-3; TRBD1 or TRBD2 may be the D gene (5 bases each). The CDR3 sequence is 14 residues long. Germline V lookup: CDR1 WNHNN, CDR2 SYGVQD (reference sequence). V lost 2 bases, J lost 5 bases, and 11 bases lay in between.

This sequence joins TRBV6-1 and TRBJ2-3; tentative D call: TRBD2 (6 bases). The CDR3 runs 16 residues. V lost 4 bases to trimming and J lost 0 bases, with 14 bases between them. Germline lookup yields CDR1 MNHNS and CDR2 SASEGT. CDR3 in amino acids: CASSVPGRPSTDTQYF. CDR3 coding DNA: TGTGCCAGCAGTGTGCCGGGGAGGCCTAGCACAGATACGCAGTATTTT.

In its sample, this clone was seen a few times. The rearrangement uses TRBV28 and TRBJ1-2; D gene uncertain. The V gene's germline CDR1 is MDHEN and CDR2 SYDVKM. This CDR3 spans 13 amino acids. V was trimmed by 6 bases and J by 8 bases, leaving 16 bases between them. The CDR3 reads CASRTLIQGGYTF. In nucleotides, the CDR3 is TGTGCCAGCAGGACCCTGATTCAAGGCGGCTACACCTTC.

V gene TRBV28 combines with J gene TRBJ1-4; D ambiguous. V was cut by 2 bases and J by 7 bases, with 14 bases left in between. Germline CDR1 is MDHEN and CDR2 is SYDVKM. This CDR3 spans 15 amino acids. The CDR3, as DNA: TGTGCCAGCAGTTTAGCCGGGAGGAACAGTGAAAAACTGTTTTTT. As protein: CASSLAGRNSEKLFF. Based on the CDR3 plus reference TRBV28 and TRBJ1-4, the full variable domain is DVKVTQSSRYLVKRTGEKVFLECVQDMDHENMFWYRQDPGLGLRLIYFSYDVKMKEKGDIPEGYSVSREKKERFSLILESASTNQTSMYLCASSLAGRNSEKLFFGSGTQLSVL.

The CDR3 spells CASSLVGRTDTQYF. CDR3 coding DNA: TGTGCCAGCAGCTTAGTGGGTCGGACAGATACGCAGTATTTT. The chain employs TRBV7-9 and TRBJ2-3; D unclear. The V gene lost 1 base and the J gene lost 3 bases, with 8 bases spanning the gap. Germline values: CDR1 SEHNR, CDR2 FQNEAQ (reference sequence). The CDR3 consists of 14 residues.

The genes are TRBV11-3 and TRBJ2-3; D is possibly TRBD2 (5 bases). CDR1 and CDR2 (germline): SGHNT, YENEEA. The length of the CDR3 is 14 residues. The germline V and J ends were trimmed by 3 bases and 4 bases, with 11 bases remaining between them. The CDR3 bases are TGTGCCAGCAGCTTTAGCGTCTCAGCAGATACGCAGTATTTT. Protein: CASSFSVSADTQYF.

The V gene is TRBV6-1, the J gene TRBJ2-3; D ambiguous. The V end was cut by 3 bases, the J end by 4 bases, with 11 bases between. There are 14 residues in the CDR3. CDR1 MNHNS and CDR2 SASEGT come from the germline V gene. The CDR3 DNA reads TGTGCCAGCAGTGAGAAGATAGATGCAGATACGCAGTATTTT. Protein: CASSEKIDADTQYF.

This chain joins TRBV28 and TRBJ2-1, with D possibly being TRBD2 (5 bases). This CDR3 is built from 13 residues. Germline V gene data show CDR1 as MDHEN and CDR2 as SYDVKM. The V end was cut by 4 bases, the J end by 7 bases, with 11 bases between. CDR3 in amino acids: CASSSSPLNEQFF. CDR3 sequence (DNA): TGTGCCAGCAGTTCTAGCCCTCTTAATGAGCAGTTCTTC.

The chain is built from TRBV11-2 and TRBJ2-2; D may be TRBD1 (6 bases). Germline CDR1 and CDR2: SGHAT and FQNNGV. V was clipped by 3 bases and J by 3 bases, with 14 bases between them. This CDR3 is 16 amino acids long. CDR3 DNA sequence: TGTGCCAGCAGCTTCCTTAGGGGGTCGTACACCGGGGAGCTGTTTTTT. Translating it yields CASSFLRGSYTGELFF.

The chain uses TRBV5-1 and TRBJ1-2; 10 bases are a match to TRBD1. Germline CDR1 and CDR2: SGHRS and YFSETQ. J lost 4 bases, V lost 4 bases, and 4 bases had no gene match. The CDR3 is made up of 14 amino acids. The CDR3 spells CASSNRTGGYGYTF. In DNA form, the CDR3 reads TGCGCCAGCAGCAACAGGACAGGGGGCTATGGCTACACCTTC.

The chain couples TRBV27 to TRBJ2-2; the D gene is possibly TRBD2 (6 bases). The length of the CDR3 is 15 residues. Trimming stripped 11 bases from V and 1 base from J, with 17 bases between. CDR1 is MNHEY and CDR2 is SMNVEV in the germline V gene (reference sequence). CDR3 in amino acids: CARRLGSGNTGELFF. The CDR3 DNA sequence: TGTGCCCGTAGGTTAGGTAGCGGGAACACCGGGGAGCTGTTTTTT.